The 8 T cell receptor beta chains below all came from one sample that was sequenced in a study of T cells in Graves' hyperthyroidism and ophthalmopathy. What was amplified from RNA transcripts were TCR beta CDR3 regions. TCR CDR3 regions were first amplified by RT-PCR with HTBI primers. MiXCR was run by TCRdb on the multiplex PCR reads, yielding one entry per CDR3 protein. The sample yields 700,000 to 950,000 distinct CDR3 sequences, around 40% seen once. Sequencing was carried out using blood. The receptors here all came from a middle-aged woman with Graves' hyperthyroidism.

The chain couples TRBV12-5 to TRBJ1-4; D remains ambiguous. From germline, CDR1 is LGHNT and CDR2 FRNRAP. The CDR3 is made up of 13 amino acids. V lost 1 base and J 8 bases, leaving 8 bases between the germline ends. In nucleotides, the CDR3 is TGTGCTAGTGGTTTGGCTGCAAGCGAAAAACTGTTTTTT. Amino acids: CASGLAASEKLFF.

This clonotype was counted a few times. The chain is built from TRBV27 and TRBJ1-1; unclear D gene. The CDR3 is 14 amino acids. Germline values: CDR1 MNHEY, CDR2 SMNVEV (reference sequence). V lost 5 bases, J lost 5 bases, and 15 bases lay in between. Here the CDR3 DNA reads TGTGCCAGCAGTCAGCCGAGCGAGAGGACTGAAGCTTTCTTT. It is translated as CASSQPSERTEAFF.

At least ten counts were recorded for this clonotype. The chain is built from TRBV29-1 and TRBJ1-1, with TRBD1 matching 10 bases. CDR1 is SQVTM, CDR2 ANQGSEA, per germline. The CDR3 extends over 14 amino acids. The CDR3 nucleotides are TGCAACGGCCGGACAGGGGGTGGAAACACTGAAGCTTTCTTT. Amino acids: CNGRTGGGNTEAFF.

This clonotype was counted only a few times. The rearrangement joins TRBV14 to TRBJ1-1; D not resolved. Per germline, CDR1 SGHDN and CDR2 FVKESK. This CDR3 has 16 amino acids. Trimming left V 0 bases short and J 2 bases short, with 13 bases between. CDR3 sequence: CASSQDGRFLNTEAFF. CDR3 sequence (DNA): TGTGCCAGCAGCCAAGATGGCCGGTTCCTTAACACTGAAGCTTTCTTT.

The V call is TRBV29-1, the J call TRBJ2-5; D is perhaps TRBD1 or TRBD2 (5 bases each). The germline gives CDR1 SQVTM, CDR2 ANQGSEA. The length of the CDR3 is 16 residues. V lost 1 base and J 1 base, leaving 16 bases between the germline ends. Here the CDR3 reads CSVEGVTGTAQETQYF. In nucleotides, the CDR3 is TGCAGCGTTGAAGGGGTTACCGGGACGGCCCAAGAGACCCAGTACTTC.

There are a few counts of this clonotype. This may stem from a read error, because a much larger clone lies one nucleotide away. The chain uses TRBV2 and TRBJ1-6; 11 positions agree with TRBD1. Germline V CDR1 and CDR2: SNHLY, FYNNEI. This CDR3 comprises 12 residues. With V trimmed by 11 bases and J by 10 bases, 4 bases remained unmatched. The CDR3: CAGGQGGSPLHF. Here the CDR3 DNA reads TGTGCCGGGGGACAGGGGGGATCACCCCTCCACTTT.

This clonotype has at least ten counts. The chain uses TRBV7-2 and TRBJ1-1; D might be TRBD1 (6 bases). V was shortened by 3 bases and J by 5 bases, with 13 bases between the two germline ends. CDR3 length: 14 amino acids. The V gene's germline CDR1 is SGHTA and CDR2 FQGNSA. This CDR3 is CASSFTGLRTEAFF. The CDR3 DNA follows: TGTGCCAGCAGCTTCACAGGGCTCAGGACTGAAGCTTTCTTT.

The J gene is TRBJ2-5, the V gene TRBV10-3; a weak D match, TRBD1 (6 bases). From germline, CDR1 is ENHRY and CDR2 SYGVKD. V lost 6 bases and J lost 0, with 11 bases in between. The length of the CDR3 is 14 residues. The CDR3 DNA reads TGTGCCATCAGCCTACAGGGAGACCAAGAGACCCAGTACTTC. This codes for CAISLQGDQETQYF.